This T cell receptor (beta chain) was retrieved from a study of cytomegalovirus exposure and HLA in healthy donors. Notes on the study in general: Judged likely to be a sequencing artifact was a cluster of highly shared sequence variants. A later analysis linked some 17,000 TCR beta sequences to HLA alleles at 0.05 false discovery rate. The study recorded 150 to 200 TCR beta chains that were cytomegalovirus-associated.

CDR1 is MGHRA, CDR2 YSYEKL, per germline. Trimming took 2 bases from V and 5 from J; bases not matched to a gene: 5. The CDR3 is made up of 15 amino acids. PCR employed 60 Vbeta and 13 Jbeta primers. TCRdb's copy holds only in-frame clones and misses some; the assay was immunoSEQ multiplex PCR. Recorded for this sample: over 80,000 clones. A word on this clone: Antigen unknown.

Material for sequencing was PBMCs. V gene TRBV4-1 combines with J gene TRBJ2-1; 8 bases agree with TRBD2. This TCR derives from a girl aged 5-17 years in good health and CMV-seropositive. The CDR3 is CASSQTGTRDNEQFF. CDR3 bases: TGCGCCAGCAGCCAAACCGGGACTAGGGACAATGAGCAGTTCTTC.